This T cell receptor (beta chain) was captured in a study of T cell responses to AZD1222 COVID-19 vaccine. The CDR3 has 13 residues. Germline CDR1 reads GTSNPN; CDR2 reads SVGIG (reference sequence). The V gene end was trimmed by 5 bases and the J gene end by 2 bases; junction bases not matched to a gene: 5. Note on this clone: The antigen is unknown.

General study points: Repertoires were obtained solely post-peak T cell response. CD4 TCRs linked to vaccination spanned spike, dominating at 160-218 and 743-854.

Measured with immunoSEQ multiplex PCR; TCRdb has only the in-frame clones, and not every one. The sample yields about 140,000 clones, approximately 92% seen once. The chain uses TRBV30 and TRBJ2-5, with 7 bases that match TRBD1. Specimen: peripheral blood, collected 28 days after the second AZD1222 dose. The sequence was collected from an adult who received the AZD1222 COVID-19 vaccine. CDR3 loop: CAWGQALQETQYF. DNA of the CDR3: TGTGCCTGGGGACAGGCGTTACAAGAGACCCAGTACTTC.